These T cell receptor beta chains were read from a single sample in a study of human T cells and chemical hapten exposure. One entry per CDR3 protein, called by TCRdb with MiXCR from the RACE reads. The sample includes 70,000 to 85,000 distinct CDR3 sequences, approximately 8% of them seen just once. Sequences were obtained from whole blood. The receptors come from a male donor in good health. Some clones in this sample may be carry-over from other donors' samples. Each CDR3 is given with its conserved first and last residue.

cdr3_aa: CASSQGGATEAFF
j_call: TRBJ1-1
v_call: TRBV7-6

cdr3_aa: CASSPRQGRTNTEAFF
j_call: TRBJ1-1
v_call: TRBV7-9

cdr3_aa: CASSFARASYEQYF
j_call: TRBJ2-7
v_call: TRBV12-3/TRBV12-4

cdr3_aa: CASSQDGPAYNSPLHF
j_call: TRBJ1-6
v_call: TRBV3-1

cdr3_aa: CASSPGLESYNEQFF
j_call: TRBJ2-1
v_call: TRBV7-2

cdr3_aa: CASSGYSVSYNSPLHF
j_call: TRBJ1-6
v_call: TRBV9

cdr3_aa: CASSAGGREQYF
j_call: TRBJ2-7
v_call: TRBV9

cdr3_aa: CASSQRLAAEHGIQYF
j_call: TRBJ2-4
v_call: TRBV11-2

cdr3_aa: CASSQGQEGLAGNGANVLTF
j_call: TRBJ2-6
v_call: TRBV4-2

cdr3_aa: CASSDLNRQETKYF
j_call: TRBJ2-5
v_call: TRBV7-8

cdr3_aa: CSARPLPDTEPDTQYF
j_call: TRBJ2-3
v_call: TRBV20-1

cdr3_aa: CASRDAQGSEQFF
j_call: TRBJ2-1
v_call: TRBV25-1

cdr3_aa: CASSLDRVSGELFF
j_call: TRBJ2-2
v_call: TRBV12-3/TRBV12-4

cdr3_aa: CASGPSGANVLTF
j_call: TRBJ2-6
v_call: TRBV12-5

cdr3_aa: CASSYRRADTQYF
j_call: TRBJ2-3
v_call: TRBV6-5

cdr3_aa: CASSQASGQGGQPQHF
j_call: TRBJ1-5
v_call: TRBV4-2

cdr3_aa: CASSLAGRWYF
j_call: TRBJ2-7
v_call: TRBV5-1

cdr3_aa: CASSLQGGNNQPQHF
j_call: TRBJ1-5
v_call: TRBV27

cdr3_aa: CATSLPPGLAGGHSYNEQFF
j_call: TRBJ2-1
v_call: TRBV15

cdr3_aa: CAISESMAGVPKNIQYF
j_call: TRBJ2-4
v_call: TRBV10-3